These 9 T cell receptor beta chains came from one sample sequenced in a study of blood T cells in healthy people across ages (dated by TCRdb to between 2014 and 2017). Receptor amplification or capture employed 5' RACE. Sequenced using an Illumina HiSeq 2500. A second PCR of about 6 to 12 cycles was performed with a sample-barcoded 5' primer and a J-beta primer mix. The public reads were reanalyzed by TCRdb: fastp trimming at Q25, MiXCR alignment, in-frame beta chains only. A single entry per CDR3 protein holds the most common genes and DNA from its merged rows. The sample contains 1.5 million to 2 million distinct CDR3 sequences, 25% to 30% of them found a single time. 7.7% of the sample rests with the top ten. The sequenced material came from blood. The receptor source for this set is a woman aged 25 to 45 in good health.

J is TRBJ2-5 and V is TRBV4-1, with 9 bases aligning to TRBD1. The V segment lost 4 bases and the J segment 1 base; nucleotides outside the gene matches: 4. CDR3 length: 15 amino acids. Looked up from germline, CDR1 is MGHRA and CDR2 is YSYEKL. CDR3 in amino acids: CASSREGQGQETQYF. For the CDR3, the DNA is TGCGCCAGCAGCCGGGAGGGACAGGGCCAAGAGACCCAGTACTTC.

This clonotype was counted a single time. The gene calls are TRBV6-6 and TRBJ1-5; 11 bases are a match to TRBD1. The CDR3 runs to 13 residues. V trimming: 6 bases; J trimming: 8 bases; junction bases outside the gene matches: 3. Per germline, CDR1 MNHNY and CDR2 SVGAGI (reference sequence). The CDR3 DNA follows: TGTGCCAGCAGCTGGGACAGGGGGGAGCCCCAGCATTTT. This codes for CASSWDRGEPQHF.

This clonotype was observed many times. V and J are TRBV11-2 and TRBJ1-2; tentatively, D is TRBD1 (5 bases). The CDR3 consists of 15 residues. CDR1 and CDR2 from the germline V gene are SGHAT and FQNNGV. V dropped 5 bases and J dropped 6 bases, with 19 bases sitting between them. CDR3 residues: CASSPSGEDIDGYTF. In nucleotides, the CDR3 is TGTGCCAGCAGCCCTTCGGGGGAGGATATCGATGGCTACACCTTC.

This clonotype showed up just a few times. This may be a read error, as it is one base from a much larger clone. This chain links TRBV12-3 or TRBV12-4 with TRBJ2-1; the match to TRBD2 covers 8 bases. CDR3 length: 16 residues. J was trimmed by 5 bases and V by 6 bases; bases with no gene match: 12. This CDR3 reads CASSPYAGGGNNEQFF. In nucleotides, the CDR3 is TGTGCCAGCAGCCCCTATGCGGGAGGAGGTAACAATGAGCAGTTCTTC.

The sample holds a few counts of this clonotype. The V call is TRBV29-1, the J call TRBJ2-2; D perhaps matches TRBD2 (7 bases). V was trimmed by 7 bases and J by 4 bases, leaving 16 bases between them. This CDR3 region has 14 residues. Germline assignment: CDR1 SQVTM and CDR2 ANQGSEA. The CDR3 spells CSARGGSGTGELFF. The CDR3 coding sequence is TGCAGCGCCCGCGGGGGCTCGGGCACCGGGGAGCTGTTTTTT.

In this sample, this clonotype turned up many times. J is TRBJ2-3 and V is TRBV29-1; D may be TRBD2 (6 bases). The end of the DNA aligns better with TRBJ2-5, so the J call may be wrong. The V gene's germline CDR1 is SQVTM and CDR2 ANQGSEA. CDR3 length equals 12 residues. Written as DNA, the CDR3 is TGCAGCGTTGAAGCGGGCGGGGCGACCCAGTACTTC. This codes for CSVEAGGATQYF.

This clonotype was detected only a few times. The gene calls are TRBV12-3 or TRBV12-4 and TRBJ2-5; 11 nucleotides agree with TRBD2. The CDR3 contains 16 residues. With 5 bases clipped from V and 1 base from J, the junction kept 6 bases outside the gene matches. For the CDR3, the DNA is TGTGCCAGCAGTCCAGGTAGCGGGGGGGGCCAAGAGACCCAGTACTTC. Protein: CASSPGSGGGQETQYF.

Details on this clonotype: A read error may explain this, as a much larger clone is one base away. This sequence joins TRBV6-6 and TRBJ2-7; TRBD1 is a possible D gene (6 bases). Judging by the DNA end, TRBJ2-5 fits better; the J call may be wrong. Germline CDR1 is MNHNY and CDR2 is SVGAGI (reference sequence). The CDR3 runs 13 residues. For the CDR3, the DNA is TGTGCCAGCAGAGGGCAGGACAGAGAGACCCAGTACTTC. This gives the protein CASRGQDRETQYF.

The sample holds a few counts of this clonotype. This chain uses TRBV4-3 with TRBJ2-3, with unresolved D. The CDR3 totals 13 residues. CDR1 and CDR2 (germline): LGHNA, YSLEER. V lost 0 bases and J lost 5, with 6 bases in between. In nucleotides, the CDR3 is TGCGCCAGCAGCCAAGATCCGGAAGATACGCAGTATTTT. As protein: CASSQDPEDTQYF.